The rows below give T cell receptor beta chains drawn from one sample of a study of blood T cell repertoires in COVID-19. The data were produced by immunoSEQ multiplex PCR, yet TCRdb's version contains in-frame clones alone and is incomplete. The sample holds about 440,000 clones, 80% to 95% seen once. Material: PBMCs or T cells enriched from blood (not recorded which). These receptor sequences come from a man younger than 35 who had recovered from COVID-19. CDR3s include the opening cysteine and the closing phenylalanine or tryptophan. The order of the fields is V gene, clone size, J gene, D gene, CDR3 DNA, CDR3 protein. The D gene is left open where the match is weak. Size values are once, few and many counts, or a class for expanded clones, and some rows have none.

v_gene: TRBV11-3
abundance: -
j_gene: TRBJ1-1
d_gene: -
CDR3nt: TGTGCCAGCAGCCAGGGGCAGATGAACACTGAAGCTTTCTTT
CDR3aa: CASSQGQMNTEAFF

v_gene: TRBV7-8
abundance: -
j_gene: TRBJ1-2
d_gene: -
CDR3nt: TGTGCCAGCATCCCAGCTGGGGGGGGAGGAGGCTACACCTTC
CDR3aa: CASIPAGGGGGYTF

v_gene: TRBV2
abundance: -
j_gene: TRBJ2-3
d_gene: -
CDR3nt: TGTGCCAGCAGTTCGACAGGTCTCGGGGATACGCAGTATTTT
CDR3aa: CASSSTGLGDTQYF

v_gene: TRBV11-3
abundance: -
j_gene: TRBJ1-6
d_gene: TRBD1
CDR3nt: TGTGCCAGCAGCTACGGTGGGACAGGACGGTCACCCCTCCACTTT
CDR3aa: CASSYGGTGRSPLHF

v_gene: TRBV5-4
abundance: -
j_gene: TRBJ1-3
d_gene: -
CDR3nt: TGTGCCAGCAGCGGCGGAGGGGCTCCTGGAAACACCATATATTTT
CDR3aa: CASSGGGAPGNTIYF

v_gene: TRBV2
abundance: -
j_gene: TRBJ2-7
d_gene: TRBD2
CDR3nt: TGTGCCAGCAGTGAGGCCTTAGCGGGAGATTCTTACGAGCAGTACTTC
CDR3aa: CASSEALAGDSYEQYF

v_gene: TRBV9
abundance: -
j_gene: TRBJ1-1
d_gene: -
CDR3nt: TGTGCCAGCAGCGTAACCACACGGAACACTGAAGCTTTCTTT
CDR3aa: CASSVTTRNTEAFF

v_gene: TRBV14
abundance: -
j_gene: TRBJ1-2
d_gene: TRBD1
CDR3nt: TGTGCCAGCAGCCAAAGGACAGGGCCTAACTATGGCTACACCTTC
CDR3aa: CASSQRTGPNYGYTF

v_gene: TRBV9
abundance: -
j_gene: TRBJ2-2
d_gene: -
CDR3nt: TGTGCCAGCAGCGCCGGGTCTTCCTCCACCGGGGAGCTGTTTTTT
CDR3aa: CASSAGSSSTGELFF

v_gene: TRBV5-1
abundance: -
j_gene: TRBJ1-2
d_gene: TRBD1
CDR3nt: TGCGCCAGCAGCGAAGAACAGGGGTGGAGTGGCTACACCTTC
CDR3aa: CASSEEQGWSGYTF

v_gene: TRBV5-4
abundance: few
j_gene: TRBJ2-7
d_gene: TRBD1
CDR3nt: TGTGCCAGCAGCTTGCGGCAGGGGGCCTACGAGCAGTACTTC
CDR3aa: CASSLRQGAYEQYF

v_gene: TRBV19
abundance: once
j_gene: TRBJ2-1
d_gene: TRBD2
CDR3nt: TGTGCCAGTAGTCCCCAGCGGGGGTCTTACAATGAGCAGTTCTTC
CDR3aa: CASSPQRGSYNEQFF

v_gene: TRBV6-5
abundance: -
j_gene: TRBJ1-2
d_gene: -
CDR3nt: TGTGCCAGCAGTTACTCGCCATTAAGGGGGTATGGCTACACCTTC
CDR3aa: CASSYSPLRGYGYTF

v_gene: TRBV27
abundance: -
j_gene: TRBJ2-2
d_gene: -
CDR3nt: TGTGCCAGCAGTTCCGACAGCGACGGGGAGCTGTTTTTT
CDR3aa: CASSSDSDGELFF

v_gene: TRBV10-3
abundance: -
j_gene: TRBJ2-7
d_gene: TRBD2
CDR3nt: TGTGCCACCACTCTACTTTTGGGAGGGAACTCCTACGAGCAGTACTTC
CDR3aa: CATTLLLGGNSYEQYF

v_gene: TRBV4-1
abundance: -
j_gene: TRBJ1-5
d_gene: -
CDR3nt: TGCGCCAGCAGCCAAGAACCCCCCAACGGGGTCCTTACAGCCCATCAGCCCCAGCATTTT
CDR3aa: CASSQEPPNGVLTAHQPQHF

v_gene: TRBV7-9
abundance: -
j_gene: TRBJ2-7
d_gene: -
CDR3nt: TGTGCCAGCAGCTTAGGCTCTCCTAGCAGCTCCTACGAGCAGTACTTC
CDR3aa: CASSLGSPSSSYEQYF

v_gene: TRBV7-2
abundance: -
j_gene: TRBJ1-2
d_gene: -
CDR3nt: TGTGCCAGCAGCTTATCAGGGGCGGACCCGTATGGCTACACCTTC
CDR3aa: CASSLSGADPYGYTF

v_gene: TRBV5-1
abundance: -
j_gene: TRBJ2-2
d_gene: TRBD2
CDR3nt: TGCGCCAGCAGCCCGGGACTAGCGGGGAGAACCGGGGAGCTGTTTTTT
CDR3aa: CASSPGLAGRTGELFF

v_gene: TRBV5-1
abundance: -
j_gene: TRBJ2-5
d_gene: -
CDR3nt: TGCGCCAGCAGCTTGGAAGGGGTCCTGCAGGAGCAAGAGACCCAGTACTTC
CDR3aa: CASSLEGVLQEQETQYF

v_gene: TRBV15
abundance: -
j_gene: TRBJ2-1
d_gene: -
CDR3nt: TGTGCCACCAGCAGAGATATGGGGCGAAATGAGCAGTTCTTC
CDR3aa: CATSRDMGRNEQFF

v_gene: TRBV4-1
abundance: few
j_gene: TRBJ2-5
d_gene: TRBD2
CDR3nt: TGCGCCAGCAGCCAAGTGGGACTAGCGGGAGGAGAGACCCAGTACTTC
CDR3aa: CASSQVGLAGGETQYF

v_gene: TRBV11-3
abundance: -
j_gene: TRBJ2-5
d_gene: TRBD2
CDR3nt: TGTGCCAGCAGCATAAGACTAGCGGGGGATCAAGAGACCCAGTACTTC
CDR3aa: CASSIRLAGDQETQYF

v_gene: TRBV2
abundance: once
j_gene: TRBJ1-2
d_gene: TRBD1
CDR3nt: TGTGCCAGCCCCCAGGTGTCAGGGGGTACAGGCTACACCTTC
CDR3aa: CASPQVSGGTGYTF

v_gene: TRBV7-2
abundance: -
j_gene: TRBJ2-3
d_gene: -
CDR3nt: TGTGCCAGCAGCTTAGGGTGGGCGGGACGCACAGATACGCAGTATTTT
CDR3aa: CASSLGWAGRTDTQYF

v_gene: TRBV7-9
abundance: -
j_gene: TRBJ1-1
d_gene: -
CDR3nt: TGTGCCAGCAGCTTGGGCAGGGAGAACACTGAAGCTTTCTTT
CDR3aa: CASSLGRENTEAFF

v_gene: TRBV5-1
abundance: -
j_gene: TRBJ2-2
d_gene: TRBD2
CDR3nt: TGCGCCAGCAGCTTAGGGCGGGAGTTCGCTGTCGGGGAGCTGTTTTTT
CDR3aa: CASSLGREFAVGELFF

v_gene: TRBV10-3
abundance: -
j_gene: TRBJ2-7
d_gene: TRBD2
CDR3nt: TGTGCCACCCTATTAGCGGGCGCCTACGAGCAGTACTTC
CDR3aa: CATLLAGAYEQYF

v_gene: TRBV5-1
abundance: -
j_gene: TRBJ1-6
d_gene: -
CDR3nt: TGCGCCAGCAGCTCACAGGGAACGGGGAATTCACCCCTCCACTTT
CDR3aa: CASSSQGTGNSPLHF

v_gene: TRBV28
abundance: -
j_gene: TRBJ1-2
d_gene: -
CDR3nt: TGTGCCAGCAGTTTGTTGAACAGCGGGTCTAACTATGGCTACACCTTC
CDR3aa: CASSLLNSGSNYGYTF

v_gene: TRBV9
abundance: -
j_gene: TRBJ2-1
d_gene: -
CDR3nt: TGTGCCAGCAGCCCTCGAGGATCGGGAGAGCAGTTCTTC
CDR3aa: CASSPRGSGEQFF

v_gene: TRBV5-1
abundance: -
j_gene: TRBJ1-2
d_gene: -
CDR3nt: TGCGCCAGCAGCTTGGTGGGGGGGGAAGCCTATGGCTACACCTTC
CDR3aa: CASSLVGGEAYGYTF

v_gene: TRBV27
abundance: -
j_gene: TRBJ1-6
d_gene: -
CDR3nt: TGTGCCAGCAGTTTCGGGGAGTCCTATAATTCACCCCTCCACTTT
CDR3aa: CASSFGESYNSPLHF

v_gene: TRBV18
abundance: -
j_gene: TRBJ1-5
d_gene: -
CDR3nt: TGTGCCAGCTCCCCCGGGGTAGGTGGGATCTCACCCCAGCATTTT
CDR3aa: CASSPGVGGISPQHF

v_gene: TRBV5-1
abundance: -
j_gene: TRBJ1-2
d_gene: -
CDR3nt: TGCGCCAGCAGCTTGGAGGTGTTCGCACAGTCTGGCTACACCTTC
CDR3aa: CASSLEVFAQSGYTF

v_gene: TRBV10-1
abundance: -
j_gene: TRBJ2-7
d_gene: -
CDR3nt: TGCGCCAGCAGTGAAACCGGGACACCATCCTACGAGCAGTACTTC
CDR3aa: CASSETGTPSYEQYF

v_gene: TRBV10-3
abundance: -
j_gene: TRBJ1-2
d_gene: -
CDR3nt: TGTGCCATCAGTGCCCAGTCACGAGGCGGCTACACCTTC
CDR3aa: CAISAQSRGGYTF

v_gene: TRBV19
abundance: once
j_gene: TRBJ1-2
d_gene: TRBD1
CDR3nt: TGTGCCAGTACGGACAGGCTAGACTATGGCTACACCTTC
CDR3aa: CASTDRLDYGYTF

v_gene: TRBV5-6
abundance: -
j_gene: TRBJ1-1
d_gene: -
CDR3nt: TGTGCCAGCACAGGAAGCAGGAAGGCGAACACTGAAGCTTTCTTT
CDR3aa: CASTGSRKANTEAFF

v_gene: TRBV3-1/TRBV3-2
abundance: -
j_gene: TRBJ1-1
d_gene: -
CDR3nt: TGTGCCAGCAGCCAAGCCCAGGGGAACACTGAAGCTTTCTTT
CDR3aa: CASSQAQGNTEAFF

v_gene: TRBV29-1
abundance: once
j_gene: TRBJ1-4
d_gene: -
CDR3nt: TGCAGCGTTCGACAGTCTAATGAAAAACTGTTTTTT
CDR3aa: CSVRQSNEKLFF

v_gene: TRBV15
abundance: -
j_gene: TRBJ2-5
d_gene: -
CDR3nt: TGTGCCACCAGCAGAGATAACAGCCAAGAGACCCAGTACTTC
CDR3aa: CATSRDNSQETQYF

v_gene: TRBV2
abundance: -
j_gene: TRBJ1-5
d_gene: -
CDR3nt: TGTGCCAGCAGTGGTGAGAGGGCCCAGCCCCAGCATTTT
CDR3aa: CASSGERAQPQHF

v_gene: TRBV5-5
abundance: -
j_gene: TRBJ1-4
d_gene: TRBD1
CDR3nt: TGTGCCAGCAGTTTCGGACAGGGTGGTGAAAAACTGTTTTTT
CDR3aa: CASSFGQGGEKLFF

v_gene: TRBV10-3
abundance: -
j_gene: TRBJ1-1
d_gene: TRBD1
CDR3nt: TGTGCCATCAGTGAAGTGGGACAGTTTGATGAAGCTTTCTTT
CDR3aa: CAISEVGQFDEAFF

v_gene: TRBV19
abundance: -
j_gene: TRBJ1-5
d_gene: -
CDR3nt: TGTGCCAGTAGTGTGACAGGTGCTGGCAATCAGCCCCAGCATTTT
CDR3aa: CASSVTGAGNQPQHF

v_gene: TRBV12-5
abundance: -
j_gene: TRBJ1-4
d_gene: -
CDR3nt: TGTGCTAGTGGGGACAGTGGAAAACTGTTTTTT
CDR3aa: CASGDSGKLFF

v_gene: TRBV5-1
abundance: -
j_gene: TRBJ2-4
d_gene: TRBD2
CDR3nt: TGCGCCAGCAGTTTGGGACTAGCGGGAGTCGACATTCAGTACTTC
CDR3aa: CASSLGLAGVDIQYF

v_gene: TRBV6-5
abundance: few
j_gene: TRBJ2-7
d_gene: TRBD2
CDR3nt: TGTGCCAGCATCTCCGGGGGGGGTTTAGATTACGAGCAGTACTTC
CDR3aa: CASISGGGLDYEQYF

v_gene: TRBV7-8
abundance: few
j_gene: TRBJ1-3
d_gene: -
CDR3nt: TGTGCCAGCAGCTTAGGCAGGGCCCCCGGAAACACCATATATTTT
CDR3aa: CASSLGRAPGNTIYF

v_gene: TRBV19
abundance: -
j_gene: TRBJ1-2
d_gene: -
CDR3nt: TGTGCCAGTAGTATTTCTGCAGGGGTGATCTATGGCTACACCTTC
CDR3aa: CASSISAGVIYGYTF

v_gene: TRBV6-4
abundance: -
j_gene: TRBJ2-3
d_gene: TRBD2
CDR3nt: TGTGCCAGCTCAGAGCGCCCGGGACTAGCGGGAGTTGCAGATACGCAGTATTTT
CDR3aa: CASSERPGLAGVADTQYF

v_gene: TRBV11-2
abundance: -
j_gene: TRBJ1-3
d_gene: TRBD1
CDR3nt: TGTGCCAGCAGCTTAAGTCCGGACAGGGTACACACCATATATTTT
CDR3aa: CASSLSPDRVHTIYF

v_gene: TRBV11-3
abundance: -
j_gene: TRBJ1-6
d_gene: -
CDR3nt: TGTGCCAGCAGCTCAGGAGGGGTTTGGGGGATGGAAGATTCACCCCTCCACTTT
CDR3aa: CASSSGGVWGMEDSPLHF

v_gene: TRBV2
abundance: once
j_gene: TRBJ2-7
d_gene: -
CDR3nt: TGTGCCAGCAGACAGACGGGAACCTACGAGCAGTACTTC
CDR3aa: CASRQTGTYEQYF

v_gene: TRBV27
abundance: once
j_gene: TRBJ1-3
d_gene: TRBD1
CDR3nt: TGTGCCAGCAGCCGTATAACAGGGGCTAACTCTGGAAACACCATATATTTT
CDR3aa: CASSRITGANSGNTIYF